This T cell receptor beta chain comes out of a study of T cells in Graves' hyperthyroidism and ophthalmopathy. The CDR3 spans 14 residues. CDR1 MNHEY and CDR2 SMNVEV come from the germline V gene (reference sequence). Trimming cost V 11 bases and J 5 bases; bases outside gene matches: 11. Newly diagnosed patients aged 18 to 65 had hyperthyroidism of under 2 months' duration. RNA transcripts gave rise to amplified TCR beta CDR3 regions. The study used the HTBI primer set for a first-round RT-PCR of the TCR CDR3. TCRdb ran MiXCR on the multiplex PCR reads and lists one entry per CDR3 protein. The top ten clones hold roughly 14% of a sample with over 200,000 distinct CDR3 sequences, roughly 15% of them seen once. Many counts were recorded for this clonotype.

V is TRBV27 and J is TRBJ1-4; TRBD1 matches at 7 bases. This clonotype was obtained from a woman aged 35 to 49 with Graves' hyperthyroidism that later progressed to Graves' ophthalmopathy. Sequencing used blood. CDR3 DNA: TGTGCCTCCTCAGCTCAGGGGGAGAATGAAAAACTGTTTTTT. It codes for CASSAQGENEKLFF.